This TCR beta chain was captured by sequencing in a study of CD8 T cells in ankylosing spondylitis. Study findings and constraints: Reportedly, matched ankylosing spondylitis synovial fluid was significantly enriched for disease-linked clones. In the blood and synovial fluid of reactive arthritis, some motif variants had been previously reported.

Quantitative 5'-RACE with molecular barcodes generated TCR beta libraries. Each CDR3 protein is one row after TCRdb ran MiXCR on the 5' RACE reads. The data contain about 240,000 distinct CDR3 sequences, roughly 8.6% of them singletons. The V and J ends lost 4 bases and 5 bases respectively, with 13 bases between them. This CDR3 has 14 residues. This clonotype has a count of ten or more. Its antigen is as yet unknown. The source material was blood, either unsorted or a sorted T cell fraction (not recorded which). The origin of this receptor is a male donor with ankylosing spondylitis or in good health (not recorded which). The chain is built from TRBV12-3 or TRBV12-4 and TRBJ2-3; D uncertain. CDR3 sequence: CASSSLTRRDTQYF. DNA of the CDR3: TGTGCCAGCAGTTCGTTGACCAGGCGAGATACGCAGTATTTT.